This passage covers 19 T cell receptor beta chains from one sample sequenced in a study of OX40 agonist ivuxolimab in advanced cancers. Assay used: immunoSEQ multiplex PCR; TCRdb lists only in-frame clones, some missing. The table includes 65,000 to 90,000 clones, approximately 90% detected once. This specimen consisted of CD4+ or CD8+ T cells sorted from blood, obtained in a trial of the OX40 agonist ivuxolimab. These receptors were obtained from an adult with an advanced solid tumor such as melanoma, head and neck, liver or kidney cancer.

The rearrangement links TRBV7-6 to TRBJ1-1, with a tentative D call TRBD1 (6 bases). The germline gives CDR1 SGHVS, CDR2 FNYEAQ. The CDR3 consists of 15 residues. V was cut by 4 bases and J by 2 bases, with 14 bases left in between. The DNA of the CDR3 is TGTGCCAGCAGCTCTGTAGGGGGAGCCAACACTGAAGCTTTCTTT. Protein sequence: CASSSVGGANTEAFF.

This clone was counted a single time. CDR3 loop: CSAHPGTGDTGELFF. DNA of the CDR3: TGCAGCGCCCATCCCGGGACAGGGGACACCGGGGAGCTGTTTTTT. V and J are TRBV29-1 and TRBJ2-2, with 10 positions matching TRBD1. The CDR3 consists of 15 residues. Germline CDR1 reads SQVTM; CDR2 reads ANQGSEA. V trimming: 7 bases; J trimming: 3 bases; junction bases outside the gene matches: 8.

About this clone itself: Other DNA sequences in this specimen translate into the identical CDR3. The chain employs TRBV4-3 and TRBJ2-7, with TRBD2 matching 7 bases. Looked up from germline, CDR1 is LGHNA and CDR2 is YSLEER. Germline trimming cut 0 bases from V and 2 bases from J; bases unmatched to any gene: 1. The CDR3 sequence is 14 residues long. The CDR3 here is CASSQDRGAYEQYF. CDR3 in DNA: TGCGCCAGCAGCCAAGATCGGGGGGCCTACGAGCAGTACTTC.

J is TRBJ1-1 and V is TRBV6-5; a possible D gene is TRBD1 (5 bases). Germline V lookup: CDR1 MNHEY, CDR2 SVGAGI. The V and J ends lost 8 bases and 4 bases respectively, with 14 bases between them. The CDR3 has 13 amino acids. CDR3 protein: CASFPGLSTEAFF. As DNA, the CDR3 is TGTGCCAGCTTCCCAGGGTTGAGCACTGAAGCTTTCTTT.

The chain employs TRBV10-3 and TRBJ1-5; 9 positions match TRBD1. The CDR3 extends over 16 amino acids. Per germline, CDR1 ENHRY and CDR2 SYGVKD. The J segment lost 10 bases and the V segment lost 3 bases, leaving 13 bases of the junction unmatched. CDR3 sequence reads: CAISEPGQGGGGPQHF. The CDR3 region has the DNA TGTGCCATCAGTGAACCGGGACAGGGCGGAGGTGGCCCCCAGCATTTT.

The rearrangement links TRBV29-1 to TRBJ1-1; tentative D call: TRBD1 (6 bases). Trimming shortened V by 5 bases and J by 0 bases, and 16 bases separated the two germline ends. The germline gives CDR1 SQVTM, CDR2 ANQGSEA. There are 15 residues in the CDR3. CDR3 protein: CSVTDTGHMNTEAFF. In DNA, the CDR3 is TGCAGCGTTACAGATACAGGGCATATGAACACTGAAGCTTTCTTT.

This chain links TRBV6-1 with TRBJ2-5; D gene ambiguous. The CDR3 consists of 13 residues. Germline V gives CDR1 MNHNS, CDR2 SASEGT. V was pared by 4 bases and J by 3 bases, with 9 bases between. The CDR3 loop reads CASSGVWEETQYF. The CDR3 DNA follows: TGTGCCAGCAGTGGTGTGTGGGAAGAGACCCAGTACTTC.

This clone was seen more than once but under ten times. The CDR3 here is CARQGVWQPQHF. In DNA, the CDR3 is TGTGCCAGACAGGGGGTATGGCAGCCCCAGCATTTT. This sequence joins TRBV2 and TRBJ1-5, with 8 bases lining up with TRBD1. The CDR3 has 12 amino acids. Germline values: CDR1 SNHLY, CDR2 FYNNEI. The V gene end was trimmed by 9 bases and the J gene end by 7 bases; junction bases not matched to a gene: 5.

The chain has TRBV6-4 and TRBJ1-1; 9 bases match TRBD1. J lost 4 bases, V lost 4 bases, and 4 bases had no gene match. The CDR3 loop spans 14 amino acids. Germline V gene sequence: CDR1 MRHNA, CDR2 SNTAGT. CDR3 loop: CASSAGTGTTEAFF. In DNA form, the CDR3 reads TGTGCCAGCAGTGCCGGGACAGGGACCACTGAAGCTTTCTTT.

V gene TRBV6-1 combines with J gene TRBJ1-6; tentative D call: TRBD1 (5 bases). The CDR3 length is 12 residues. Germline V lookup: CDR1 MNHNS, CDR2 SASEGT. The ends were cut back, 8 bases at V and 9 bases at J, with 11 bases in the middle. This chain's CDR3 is CASGGDGSPLHF. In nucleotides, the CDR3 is TGTGCCAGCGGAGGGGATGGTTCACCCCTCCACTTT.

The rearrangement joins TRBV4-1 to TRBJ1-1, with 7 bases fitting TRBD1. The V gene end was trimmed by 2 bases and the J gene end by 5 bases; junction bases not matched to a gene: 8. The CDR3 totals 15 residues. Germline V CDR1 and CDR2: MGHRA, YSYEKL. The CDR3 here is CASSQRDSLSTEAFF. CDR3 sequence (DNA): TGCGCCAGCAGCCAAAGGGACAGCTTATCTACTGAAGCTTTCTTT.

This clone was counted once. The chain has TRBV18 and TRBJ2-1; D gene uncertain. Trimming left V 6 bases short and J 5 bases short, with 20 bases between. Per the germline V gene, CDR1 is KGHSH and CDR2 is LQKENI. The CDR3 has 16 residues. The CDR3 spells CASSQNRAPTHNEQFF. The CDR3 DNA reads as TGTGCCAGCTCGCAGAACCGGGCTCCTACCCACAATGAGCAGTTCTTC.

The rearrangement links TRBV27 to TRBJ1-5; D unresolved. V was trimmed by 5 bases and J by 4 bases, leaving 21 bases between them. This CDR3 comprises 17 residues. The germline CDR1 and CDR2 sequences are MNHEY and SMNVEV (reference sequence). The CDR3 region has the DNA TGTGCCAGCAGTCCCGTAGGCGGAATGCAGCTGAATCAGCCCCAGCATTTT. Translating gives CASSPVGGMQLNQPQHF.

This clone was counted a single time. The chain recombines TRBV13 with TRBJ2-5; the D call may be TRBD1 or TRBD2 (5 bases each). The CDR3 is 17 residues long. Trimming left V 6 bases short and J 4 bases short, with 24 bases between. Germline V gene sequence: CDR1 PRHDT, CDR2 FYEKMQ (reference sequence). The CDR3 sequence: CASSWSERAGSRETQYF. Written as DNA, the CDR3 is TGTGCCAGCAGTTGGTCGGAAAGGGCAGGGAGTAGAGAGACCCAGTACTTC.

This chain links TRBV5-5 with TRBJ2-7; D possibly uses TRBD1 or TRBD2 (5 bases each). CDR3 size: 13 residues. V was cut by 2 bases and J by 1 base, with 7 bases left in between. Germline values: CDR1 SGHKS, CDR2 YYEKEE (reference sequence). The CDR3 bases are TGTGCCAGCAGCTTAGGGGAGTCCTACGAGCAGTACTTC. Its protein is CASSLGESYEQYF.

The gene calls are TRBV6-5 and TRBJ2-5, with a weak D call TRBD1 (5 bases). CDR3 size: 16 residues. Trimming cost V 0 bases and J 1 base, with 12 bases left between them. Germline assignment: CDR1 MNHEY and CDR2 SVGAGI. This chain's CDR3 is CASSYSIAGFQETQYF. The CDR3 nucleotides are TGTGCCAGCAGTTACTCGATAGCAGGGTTCCAAGAGACCCAGTACTTC.

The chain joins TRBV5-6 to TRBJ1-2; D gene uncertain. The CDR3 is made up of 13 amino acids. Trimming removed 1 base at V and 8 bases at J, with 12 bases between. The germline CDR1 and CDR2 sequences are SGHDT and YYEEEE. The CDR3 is CASSLPPSEGYTF. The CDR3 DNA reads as TGTGCCAGCAGCTTGCCCCCGTCGGAGGGCTACACCTTC.

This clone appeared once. In nucleotides, the CDR3 is TGTGCCAGCAGTGAATTTCTAGCGGGGGACGAGCAGTACTTC. Translating gives CASSEFLAGDEQYF. This chain links TRBV6-1 with TRBJ2-7; 10 bases are shared with TRBD2. Germline CDR1 is MNHNS and CDR2 is SASEGT. With V trimmed by 2 bases and J by 5 bases, 3 bases remained unmatched. The CDR3 has 14 amino acids.

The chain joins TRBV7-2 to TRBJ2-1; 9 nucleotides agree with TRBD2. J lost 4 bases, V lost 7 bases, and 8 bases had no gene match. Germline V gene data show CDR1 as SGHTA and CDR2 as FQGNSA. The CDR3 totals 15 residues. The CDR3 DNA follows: TGTGCCAGCACCCTTGGTCTAGCGGGGTACAATGAGCAGTTCTTC. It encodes CASTLGLAGYNEQFF.